This T cell receptor (beta chain) was profiled in a study of blood T cells in healthy people across ages. After removal of 3 bases from V and 7 bases from J, the junction contained 11 bases not matched to a gene. This CDR3 has 15 amino acids. The germline CDR1 and CDR2 sequences are MGHRA and YSYEKL. Overall study results and limits: TCR beta diversity tracked closely with naive T cell percentage.

A sample-barcoded 5' primer and a J-beta primer mix were used in a second PCR of roughly 6 to 11 cycles. MiXCR was run by TCRdb on the 5' RACE reads, yielding one entry per CDR3 protein. The repertoire holds around 870,000 distinct CDR3 sequences, with about 30% as singletons. About this clonotype itself: Its antigen is as yet unknown.

The chain links TRBV4-1 to TRBJ2-7; 8 nucleotides match TRBD1. The origin of this receptor is a woman aged 80 or over in good health. The source material was blood. CDR3 in DNA: TGCGCCAGCAGCCAGCCGGGACAGGCGTCTCGTGAGCAGTACTTC. Its translation is CASSQPGQASREQYF.